This TCR beta chain was observed in a study of shared clonotypes between healthy human individuals. For the study at large: A couple of female and a few male donors aged 18 to 49 were enrolled. Points from the study as a whole: The small donor group covered limited genetic and exposure diversity.

CDR1 KGHSH and CDR2 LQKENI come from the germline V gene. The V and J ends lost 2 bases and 0 bases respectively, with 10 bases between them. The CDR3 runs 15 residues. This clone was detected many times. Antigen specificity is unknown. The run depth of the assay was deep. The team ran DNA from unsorted PBMCs on ten immunoSEQ deep assay plates for sequencing. The method was immunoSEQ multiplex PCR; TCRdb's version includes in-frame clones alone and lacks a portion of them. The sample lists about 490,000 clones; 65% to 85% were seen once. The rearrangement uses TRBV18 and TRBJ1-1; no firm D call. The TCR comes from a woman aged 40 to 49 in good health. Some clones in this sample may be carry-over from other donors' samples. Input material: PBMCs. DNA for the CDR3: TGTGCCAGCTCACCAGGGCTTGCCATGAACACTGAAGCTTTCTTT. It encodes CASSPGLAMNTEAFF.